This is a list of T cell receptor beta chains from one sample in a study of a mutant IDH1 vaccine in newly diagnosed glioma. TCRdb keeps only in-frame clones here, not all; method: immunoSEQ multiplex PCR. The sample has about 61,000 clones, 80% seen once. No antigen is known for these receptors. Sequencing was performed on PBMCs, taken from a glioma patient whose treatment included an IDH1 peptide vaccine. Receptors originate from a man in his fifties or sixties with glioma. The CDR3 runs from the conserved cysteine through the conserved F or W. A D gene is named only where the DNA matches it firmly. Clone size appears in some rows only: once, few, many, or a class for an expanded clone.

J gene: TRBJ2-7; clone size: NA; D gene: NA; V gene: TRBV27; CDR3 DNA: TGTGCCAGCAGTTTTTTCGACTCCTACGAGCAGTACTTC; CDR3 protein: CASSFFDSYEQYF
J gene: TRBJ2-5; clone size: NA; D gene: TRBD1; V gene: TRBV5-1; CDR3 DNA: TGCGCCAGCAGCACAACAGGGGGGTACGAGACCCAGTACTTC; CDR3 protein: CASSTTGGYETQYF
J gene: TRBJ1-6; clone size: few; D gene: NA; V gene: TRBV6-6; CDR3 DNA: TGTGCCAGTATCCTAAGTGCAGGGAACTCACCCCTCCACTTT; CDR3 protein: CASILSAGNSPLHF
J gene: TRBJ1-2; clone size: once; D gene: NA; V gene: TRBV27; CDR3 DNA: TGTGCCAGCAGTCGCAGGGGACTCTATGGCTACACCTTC; CDR3 protein: CASSRRGLYGYTF
J gene: TRBJ2-7; clone size: NA; D gene: TRBD1; V gene: TRBV19; CDR3 DNA: TGTGCCAGTTCAGGGACAGCCTACGAGCAGTACTTC; CDR3 protein: CASSGTAYEQYF
J gene: TRBJ1-1; clone size: NA; D gene: NA; V gene: TRBV27; CDR3 DNA: TGTGCCAGCAGTTTCGACAGGTCAGGTTTGACTGAAGCTTTCTTT; CDR3 protein: CASSFDRSGLTEAFF
J gene: TRBJ2-7; clone size: NA; D gene: TRBD1; V gene: TRBV5-1; CDR3 DNA: TGCGCCAGCGTGGACAGGGAGCAGTACTTC; CDR3 protein: CASVDREQYF
J gene: TRBJ1-3; clone size: NA; D gene: TRBD1; V gene: TRBV25-1; CDR3 DNA: TGTGCCAGCAGTCCCCGGACAGGGCAAAACACCATATATTTT; CDR3 protein: CASSPRTGQNTIYF
J gene: TRBJ1-1; clone size: once; D gene: NA; V gene: TRBV7-6; CDR3 DNA: TGTGCCAGCAGCTTATTATATGGCGGCACCTCGAACACTGAAGCTTTCTTT; CDR3 protein: CASSLLYGGTSNTEAFF
J gene: TRBJ2-7; clone size: NA; D gene: NA; V gene: TRBV30; CDR3 DNA: TGTGCCTGGGCGGAGGGGAACTACGAGCAGTACTTC; CDR3 protein: CAWAEGNYEQYF
J gene: TRBJ2-1; clone size: few; D gene: TRBD2; V gene: TRBV5-5; CDR3 DNA: TGTGCCAGCAGCCCGGGACTAGCGGTTCTCGGAGGGAATGAGCAGTTCTTC; CDR3 protein: CASSPGLAVLGGNEQFF
J gene: TRBJ1-4; clone size: NA; D gene: NA; V gene: TRBV27; CDR3 DNA: TGTGCCAGCAGTTTGGTTGGAGGAACTAATGAAAAACTGTTTTTT; CDR3 protein: CASSLVGGTNEKLFF
J gene: TRBJ1-4; clone size: NA; D gene: NA; V gene: TRBV4-3; CDR3 DNA: TGCGCCAGCAGCCAACGGGGAGCTAATGAAAAACTGTTTTTT; CDR3 protein: CASSQRGANEKLFF
J gene: TRBJ2-1; clone size: NA; D gene: NA; V gene: TRBV10-3; CDR3 DNA: TGTGCCATCAGTCCTCTTCTGGTCCAGATCAATGAGCAGTTCTTC; CDR3 protein: CAISPLLVQINEQFF
J gene: TRBJ2-5; clone size: NA; D gene: TRBD1; V gene: TRBV5-1; CDR3 DNA: TGCGCCAGCAGCTCCTGGACAGGAGAGACCCAGTACTTC; CDR3 protein: CASSSWTGETQYF
J gene: TRBJ2-1; clone size: NA; D gene: NA; V gene: TRBV27; CDR3 DNA: TGTGCCAGCAGTTTCAGCTCCTACAATGAGCAGTTCTTC; CDR3 protein: CASSFSSYNEQFF
J gene: TRBJ2-1; clone size: few; D gene: NA; V gene: TRBV10-3; CDR3 DNA: TGTGCCACTATCCATGGGAAAATCTACAATGAGCAGTTCTTC; CDR3 protein: CATIHGKIYNEQFF
J gene: TRBJ1-3; clone size: NA; D gene: NA; V gene: TRBV11-2; CDR3 DNA: TGTGCCAGCAGCTCAGGCGGCTCTGGAAACACCATATATTTT; CDR3 protein: CASSSGGSGNTIYF
J gene: TRBJ1-4; clone size: few; D gene: NA; V gene: TRBV29-1; CDR3 DNA: TGCAGCGGCCAGTTTGGAGCTAATGAAAAACTGTTTTTT; CDR3 protein: CSGQFGANEKLFF
J gene: TRBJ1-4; clone size: NA; D gene: NA; V gene: TRBV30; CDR3 DNA: TGTGCCTGCAGGGGTCTAACTAATGAAAAACTGTTTTTT; CDR3 protein: CACRGLTNEKLFF
J gene: TRBJ1-1; clone size: few; D gene: NA; V gene: TRBV20-1; CDR3 DNA: TGCAGGGTAGTAAGTGGCACTGAAGCTTTCTTT; CDR3 protein: CRVVSGTEAFF
J gene: TRBJ1-4; clone size: NA; D gene: NA; V gene: TRBV10-3; CDR3 DNA: TGTGCCATCGGCGAGCGGGGTCCAACTAATGAAAAACTGTTTTTT; CDR3 protein: CAIGERGPTNEKLFF
J gene: TRBJ1-5; clone size: NA; D gene: NA; V gene: TRBV5-3; CDR3 DNA: TGTGCCAGAAGCTGGTCCCCCCCTCGGGCCCAGCATTTT; CDR3 protein: CARSWSPPRAQHF
J gene: TRBJ2-7; clone size: few; D gene: NA; V gene: TRBV7-9; CDR3 DNA: TGTGCCAGCAGCCCAGAGAGCACCCCTGAGCAGTACTTC; CDR3 protein: CASSPESTPEQYF
J gene: TRBJ1-2; clone size: NA; D gene: NA; V gene: TRBV5-4; CDR3 DNA: TGTGCCAGCAGCCCCTCCCAGGGTTACTATGGCTACACCTTC; CDR3 protein: CASSPSQGYYGYTF
J gene: TRBJ1-1; clone size: NA; D gene: NA; V gene: TRBV25-1; CDR3 DNA: TGTGCCAGCAGTGATTGGGGGGATTACACTGAAGCTTTCTTT; CDR3 protein: CASSDWGDYTEAFF
J gene: TRBJ2-7; clone size: NA; D gene: NA; V gene: TRBV30; CDR3 DNA: TGTGCCTGGAAAAGGGACTCCTACGAGCAGTACTTC; CDR3 protein: CAWKRDSYEQYF
J gene: TRBJ1-6; clone size: NA; D gene: NA; V gene: TRBV7-9; CDR3 DNA: TGTGCCAGCAGCTTGAGCGGGACAATTTCACCCCTCCACTTT; CDR3 protein: CASSLSGTISPLHF
J gene: TRBJ2-1; clone size: NA; D gene: NA; V gene: TRBV2; CDR3 DNA: TGTGCCAGCAGTGCACAGCGGGCCCACAATGAGCAGTTCTTC; CDR3 protein: CASSAQRAHNEQFF
J gene: TRBJ1-4; clone size: once; D gene: NA; V gene: TRBV7-9; CDR3 DNA: TGTGCCAGCAGCTTAGACAAGGGGGGATCGAATGAAAAACTGTTTTTT; CDR3 protein: CASSLDKGGSNEKLFF
J gene: TRBJ1-4; clone size: NA; D gene: NA; V gene: TRBV6-1; CDR3 DNA: TGTGCCAGCAGTGGTCCGGGATCGATGCTGTTTTTT; CDR3 protein: CASSGPGSMLFF
J gene: TRBJ1-5; clone size: NA; D gene: NA; V gene: TRBV18; CDR3 DNA: TGTGCCAGCTCATCAGAGCATAGCAATCAGCCCCAGCATTTT; CDR3 protein: CASSSEHSNQPQHF
J gene: TRBJ1-2; clone size: NA; D gene: NA; V gene: TRBV28; CDR3 DNA: TGTGCCAGCAGGAGTAACTATGGCTACACCTTC; CDR3 protein: CASRSNYGYTF
J gene: TRBJ1-1; clone size: NA; D gene: TRBD1; V gene: TRBV28; CDR3 DNA: TGTGCCAGCAGTTTATACTACTCGGGACAGATGGGGATTAACACTGAAGCTTTCTTT; CDR3 protein: CASSLYYSGQMGINTEAFF
J gene: TRBJ2-1; clone size: once; D gene: NA; V gene: TRBV2; CDR3 DNA: TGTGCCAGCAGAAATAGGGGGTGGGACAATGAGCAGTTCTTC; CDR3 protein: CASRNRGWDNEQFF
J gene: TRBJ2-2; clone size: NA; D gene: TRBD1; V gene: TRBV6-1; CDR3 DNA: TGTGCCAGCACCCGACAGGGCAACACCGGGGAGCTGTTTTTT; CDR3 protein: CASTRQGNTGELFF
J gene: TRBJ2-7; clone size: NA; D gene: TRBD2; V gene: TRBV6-5; CDR3 DNA: TGTGCCACGTTTAGCGGCGGGAGCTCCTACGAGCAGTACTTC; CDR3 protein: CATFSGGSSYEQYF
J gene: TRBJ1-2; clone size: NA; D gene: NA; V gene: TRBV7-5; CDR3 DNA: TGTGCCAGAAGCTCTGACGGCCGAAAATATGGCTACACCTTC; CDR3 protein: CARSSDGRKYGYTF